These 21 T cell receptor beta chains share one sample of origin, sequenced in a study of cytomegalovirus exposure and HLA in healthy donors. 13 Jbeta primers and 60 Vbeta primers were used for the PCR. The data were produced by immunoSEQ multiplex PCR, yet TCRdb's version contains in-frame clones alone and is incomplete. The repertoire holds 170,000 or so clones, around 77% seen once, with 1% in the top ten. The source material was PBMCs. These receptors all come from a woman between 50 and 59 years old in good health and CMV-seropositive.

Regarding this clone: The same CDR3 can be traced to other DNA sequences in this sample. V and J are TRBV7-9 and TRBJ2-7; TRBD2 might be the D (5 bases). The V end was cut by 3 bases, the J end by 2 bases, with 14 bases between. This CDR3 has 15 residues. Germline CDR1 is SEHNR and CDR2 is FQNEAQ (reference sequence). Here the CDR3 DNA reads TGTGCCAGCAGCTTTGGAGGTGTAAAGGCCTACGAGCAGTACTTC. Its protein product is CASSFGGVKAYEQYF.

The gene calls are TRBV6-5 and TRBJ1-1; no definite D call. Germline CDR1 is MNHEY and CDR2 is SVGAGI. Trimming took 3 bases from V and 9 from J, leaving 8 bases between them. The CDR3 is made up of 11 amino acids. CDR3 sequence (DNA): TGTGCCAGCAGTTATGGAGAGCAAGCTTTCTTT. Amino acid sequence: CASSYGEQAFF.

DNA of the CDR3: TGCGCCAGTTTAAAAAGGGAGGGATCCGAGCAGTACTTC. Protein product: CASLKREGSEQYF. V usage is TRBV5-1 and J usage is TRBJ2-7; 7 bases are a match to TRBD2. Germline values: CDR1 SGHRS, CDR2 YFSETQ. J lost 6 bases, V lost 8 bases, and 11 bases had no gene match. This CDR3 has 13 amino acids.

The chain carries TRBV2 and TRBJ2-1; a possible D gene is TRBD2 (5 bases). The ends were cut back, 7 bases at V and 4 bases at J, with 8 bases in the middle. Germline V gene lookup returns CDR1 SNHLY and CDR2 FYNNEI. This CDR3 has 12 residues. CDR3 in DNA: TGTGCCAGCAAGAGGGAATACAATGAGCAGTTCTTC. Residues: CASKREYNEQFF.

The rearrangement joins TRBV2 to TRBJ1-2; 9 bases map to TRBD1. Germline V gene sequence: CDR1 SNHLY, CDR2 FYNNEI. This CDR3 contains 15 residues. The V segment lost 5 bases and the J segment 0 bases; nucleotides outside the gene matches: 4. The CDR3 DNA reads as TGTGCCAGCAGTCTTAGACAGGGGGCTAACTATGGCTACACCTTC. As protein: CASSLRQGANYGYTF.

Here the CDR3 reads CASNPTYSYNEQFF. CDR3 nucleotides: TGTGCCAGCAATCCTACGTACTCCTACAATGAGCAGTTCTTC. The chain has TRBV27 and TRBJ2-1, with no clear D. CDR1 and CDR2 from the germline V gene are MNHEY and SMNVEV (reference sequence). V gave up 7 bases and J gave up 0 bases, with 10 bases separating them. The CDR3 sequence is 14 residues long.

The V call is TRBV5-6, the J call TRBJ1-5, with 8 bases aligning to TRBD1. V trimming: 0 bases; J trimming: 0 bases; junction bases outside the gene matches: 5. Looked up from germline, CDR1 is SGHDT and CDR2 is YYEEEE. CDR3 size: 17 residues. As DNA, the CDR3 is TGTGCCAGCAGCTTGGCAGGGGGCGACTATAGCAATCAGCCCCAGCATTTT. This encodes CASSLAGGDYSNQPQHF.

CDR3 sequence: CATNDRGFGTDTQYF. The CDR3 DNA follows: TGTGCCACAAACGACAGGGGTTTTGGCACAGATACGCAGTATTTT. This chain joins TRBV10-3 and TRBJ2-3; 8 bases agree with TRBD1. In germline, CDR1 is ENHRY, CDR2 SYGVKD. V was clipped by 10 bases and J by 1 base; unmatched bases: 10. The CDR3 covers 15 residues.

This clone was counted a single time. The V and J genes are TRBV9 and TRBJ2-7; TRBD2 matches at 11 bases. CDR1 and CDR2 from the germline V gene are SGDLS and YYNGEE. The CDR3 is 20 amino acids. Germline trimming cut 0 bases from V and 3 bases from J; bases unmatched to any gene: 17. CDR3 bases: TGTGCCAGCAGCGTAGGAGGGGTAGCGGGGGGGCCCGTCCCCCACTACGAGCAGTACTTC. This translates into CASSVGGVAGGPVPHYEQYF.

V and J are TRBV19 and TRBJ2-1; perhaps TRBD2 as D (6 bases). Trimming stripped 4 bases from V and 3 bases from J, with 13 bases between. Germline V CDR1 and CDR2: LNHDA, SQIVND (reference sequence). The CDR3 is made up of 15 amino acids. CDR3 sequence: CASSRSGDDYNEQFF. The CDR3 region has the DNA TGTGCCAGTAGTAGGTCGGGGGATGACTACAATGAGCAGTTCTTC.

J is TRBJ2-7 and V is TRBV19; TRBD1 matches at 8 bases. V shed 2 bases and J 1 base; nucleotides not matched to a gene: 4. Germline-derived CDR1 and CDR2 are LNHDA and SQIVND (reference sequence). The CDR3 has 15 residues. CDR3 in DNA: TGTGCCAGTAGTATAAGGAGACAGGGGTCCTACGAGCAGTACTTC. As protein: CASSIRRQGSYEQYF.

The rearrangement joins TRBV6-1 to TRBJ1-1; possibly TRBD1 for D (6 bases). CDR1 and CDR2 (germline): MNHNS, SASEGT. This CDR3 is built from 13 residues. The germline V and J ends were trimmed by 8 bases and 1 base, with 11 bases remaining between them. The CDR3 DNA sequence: TGTGCCAGCCGCCAGGGACAGAACACTGAAGCTTTCTTT. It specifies CASRQGQNTEAFF.

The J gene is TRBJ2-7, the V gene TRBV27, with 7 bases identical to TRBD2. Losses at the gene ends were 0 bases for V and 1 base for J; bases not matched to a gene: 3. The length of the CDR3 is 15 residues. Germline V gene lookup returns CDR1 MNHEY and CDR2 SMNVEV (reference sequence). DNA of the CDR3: TGTGCCAGCAGTTTATCCGCGGGAGCGTCCTACGAGCAGTACTTC. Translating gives CASSLSAGASYEQYF.

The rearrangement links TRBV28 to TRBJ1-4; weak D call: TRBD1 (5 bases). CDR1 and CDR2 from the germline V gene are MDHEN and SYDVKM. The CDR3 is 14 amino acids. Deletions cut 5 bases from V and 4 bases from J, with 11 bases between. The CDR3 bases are TGTGCCAGCAGTGCCCGACAGCTTAATGAAAAACTGTTTTTT. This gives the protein CASSARQLNEKLFF.

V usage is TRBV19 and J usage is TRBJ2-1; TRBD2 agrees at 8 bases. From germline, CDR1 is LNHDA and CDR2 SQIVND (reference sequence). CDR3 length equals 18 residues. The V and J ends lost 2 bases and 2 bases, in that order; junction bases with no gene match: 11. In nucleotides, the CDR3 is TGTGCCAGTAGTATACGACACGTAACTAGCGGAACCTACAATGAGCAGTTCTTC. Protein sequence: CASSIRHVTSGTYNEQFF.

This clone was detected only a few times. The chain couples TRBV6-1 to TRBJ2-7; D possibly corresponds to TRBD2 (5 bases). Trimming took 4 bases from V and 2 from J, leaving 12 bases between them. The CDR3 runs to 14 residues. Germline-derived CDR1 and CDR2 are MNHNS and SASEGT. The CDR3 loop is CASSGGLEAYEQYF. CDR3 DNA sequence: TGTGCCAGCAGTGGGGGTCTGGAGGCCTACGAGCAGTACTTC.

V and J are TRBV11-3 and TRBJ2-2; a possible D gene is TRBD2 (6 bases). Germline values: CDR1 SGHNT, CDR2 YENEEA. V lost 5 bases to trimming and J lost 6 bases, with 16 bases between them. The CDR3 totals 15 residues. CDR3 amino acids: CASSPGAGLAGELFF. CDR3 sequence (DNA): TGTGCCAGCAGCCCCGGGGCGGGGTTGGCCGGGGAGCTGTTTTTT.

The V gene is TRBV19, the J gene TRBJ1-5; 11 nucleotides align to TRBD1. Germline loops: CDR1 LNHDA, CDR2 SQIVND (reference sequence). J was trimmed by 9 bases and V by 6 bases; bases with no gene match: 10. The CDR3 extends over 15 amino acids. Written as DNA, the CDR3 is TGTGCCAGTAGGGGACAGGGGGTCCTAGAGCGGCCCCAGCATTTT. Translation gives CASRGQGVLERPQHF.

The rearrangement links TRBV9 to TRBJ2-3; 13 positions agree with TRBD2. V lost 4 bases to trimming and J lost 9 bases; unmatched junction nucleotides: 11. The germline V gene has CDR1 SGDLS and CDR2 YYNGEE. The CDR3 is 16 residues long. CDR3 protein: CASSPGTSGVGGTQYF. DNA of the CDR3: TGTGCCAGCAGCCCCGGGACTAGCGGGGTCGGCGGGACGCAGTATTTT.

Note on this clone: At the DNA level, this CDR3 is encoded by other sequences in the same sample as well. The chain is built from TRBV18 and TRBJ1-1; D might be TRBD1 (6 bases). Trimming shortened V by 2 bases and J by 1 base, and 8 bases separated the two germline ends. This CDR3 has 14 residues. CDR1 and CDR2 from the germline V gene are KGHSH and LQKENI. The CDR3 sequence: CASSPGQQNTEAFF. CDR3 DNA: TGTGCCAGCTCACCAGGACAGCAGAACACTGAAGCTTTCTTT.

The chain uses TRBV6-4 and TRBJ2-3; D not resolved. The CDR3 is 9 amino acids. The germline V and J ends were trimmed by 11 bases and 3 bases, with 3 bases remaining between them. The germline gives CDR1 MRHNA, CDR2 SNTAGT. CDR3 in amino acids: CAPTDTQYF. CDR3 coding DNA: TGTGCCCCTACAGATACGCAGTATTTT.